The T cell receptor beta chain under discussion was sequenced for a study of CD8+ T cells in alopecia areata. About the study: Treated patients received oral tofacitinib, 5 to 10 mg twice daily. The duration of tofacitinib was 6 to 18 months, with 6 months off drug afterward.

The treatment here: oral pan-JAK inhibitor, 5-10 mg twice daily. In alopecia areata patients, both lesional scalp punch biopsies and peripheral blood were collected. TCR sequencing used cDNA made by reverse transcription of extracted RNA. Clones were sequenced by immunoSEQ multiplex PCR, and TCRdb holds only the in-frame ones, with some missing. The sample has about 76,000 clones; about 71% are singletons. Study-level points and caveats: Scalp and blood samples kept many expanded lesional clones throughout tofacitinib.

Germline CDR1 is SGHAT and CDR2 is FQNNGV. CDR3 length: 15 amino acids. V lost 5 bases, J lost 0 bases, and 11 bases lay in between. With regard to this clone: Its antigen is not identified.

This chain links TRBV11-2 with TRBJ1-3; D might be TRBD1 (6 bases). This specimen was CD8+ T cells sorted from blood, taken at week 24, from a patient treated with tofacitinib. This TCR derives from a human donor with alopecia areata. CDR3 nucleotide sequence: TGTGCCAGCAGCACTGGACAGAGCTCTGGAAACACCATATATTTT. Amino acid sequence: CASSTGQSSGNTIYF.